The entry below describes one TCR beta chain. Its antigen is still unknown. The read halts 3 residues ahead of the CDR3 end, with the missing end drawn from the germline J gene. Thawed PBMCs were FACS-sorted into unstimulated CD4+CD25+CD127- regulatory T cells, CD4+CD25- non-regulatory cells, CD4 and CD8 cells. This sample was included in a study of Tregs in tolerant kidney transplant recipients. V was pared by 6 bases and J by 4 bases, with 10 bases between. CDR3 length: 12 residues. CDR1 and CDR2 (germline): MNHEY, SVGEGT. Findings of the study overall: Biological reproducibility was not directly addressed, but technical replication error appeared minimal. For some patients, primers changed over time, blocking nucleotide-level comparison. The most relevant donor-specific Treg TCRbeta repertoire apparently came from expansion with activated donor B cells.

TCRdb keeps only in-frame clones here, not all; method: immunoSEQ multiplex PCR. This sample contains about 52,000 clones. Sample: CD4+ T cells from blood, taken before the transplant. The receptor was isolated from a human donor who received a combined kidney and bone marrow transplant. The chain is built from TRBV6-2 or TRBV6-3 and TRBJ2-7; D gene ambiguous. Partial CDR3 DNA: TGTGCCAGCAGCCGGGTCTTTTACGAG. It yields the protein CASSRVFYE. The full CDR3 protein is CASSRVFYEQYF.